A single sample gave rise to the 27 T cell receptor beta chains below, sequenced in a study of blood T cells in healthy people across ages. Primed by a sample-barcoded 5' primer and a J-beta primer mix, a second PCR proceeded for roughly 6 to 12 cycles. TCRdb re-called the 5' RACE reads with MiXCR, one entry per CDR3 protein. The table lists about 1.4 million distinct CDR3 sequences, roughly 64% of them singletons. The specimen was blood. The receptors were sampled from a man aged 18-30 years in good health.

In DNA, the CDR3 is TGTGCCAGCAGTTACTTACTCCAGGGGGGGAATCAGCCCCAGCATTTT. Protein product: CASSYLLQGGNQPQHF. The rearrangement links TRBV6-6 to TRBJ1-5, with 7 nucleotides matching TRBD1. The CDR3 extends over 16 amino acids. CDR1 is MNHNY and CDR2 is SVGAGI in the germline V gene (reference sequence). With 1 base clipped from V and 4 bases from J, the junction kept 7 bases outside the gene matches.

The chain carries TRBV20-1 and TRBJ2-3; 9 nucleotides agree with TRBD2. CDR3 size: 17 residues. V gave up 3 bases and J gave up 2 bases; unmatched junction bases: 12. The germline V gene has CDR1 DFQATT and CDR2 SNEGSKA (reference sequence). The CDR3 is CSARGVAAGGFTDTQYF. The DNA of the CDR3 is TGCAGTGCTAGGGGGGTAGCTGCGGGAGGGTTCACAGATACGCAGTATTTT.

The rearrangement joins TRBV20-1 to TRBJ2-7; 8 bases align to TRBD1. The length of the CDR3 is 13 residues. With 6 bases clipped from V and 2 bases from J, the junction kept 6 bases outside the gene matches. Germline V CDR1 and CDR2: DFQATT, SNEGSKA (reference sequence). The CDR3 sequence: CSAKTTGAYEQYF. Written as DNA, the CDR3 is TGCAGTGCCAAGACGACAGGGGCCTACGAGCAGTACTTC.

This clonotype turned up a few times. The chain uses TRBV4-2 and TRBJ2-1; no definite D call. Looked up from germline, CDR1 is LGHNA and CDR2 is YNFKEQ. The CDR3 length is 16 residues. Between the trimmed V and J ends, which lost 1 base and 1 base, there was a span of 11 bases. CDR3 bases: TGTGCCAGCAGCCAAGGAACGGTACCTTCCTACAATGAGCAGTTCTTC. Translating it yields CASSQGTVPSYNEQFF.

This chain joins TRBV6-6 and TRBJ2-5; 12 bases fit TRBD2. Judging by the DNA end, TRBJ2-7 fits better; the J call may be wrong. The CDR3 extends over 15 amino acids. Germline loops: CDR1 MNHNY, CDR2 SVGAGI (reference sequence). Written as DNA, the CDR3 is TGTGCCAGCAGTCCGACTAGCGGGAGAGAATACGAGCAGTACTTC. The encoded protein is CASSPTSGREYEQYF.

This chain connects TRBV4-3 to TRBJ2-2; D is perhaps TRBD2 (6 bases). The CDR3 is 14 residues long. CDR1 is LGHNA and CDR2 is YSLEER in the germline V gene. V was pared by 3 bases and J by 7 bases, with 12 bases between. CDR3 region: CASSHAMGGGELFF. CDR3 coding DNA: TGCGCCAGCAGCCATGCAATGGGGGGCGGGGAGCTGTTTTTT.

This clonotype was observed a handful of times. The germline gene is not matched at one end of the junction; a read error may be the cause. The chain uses TRBV7-2 and TRBJ2-5; possible D gene TRBD1, 6 bases. CDR1 and CDR2 from the germline V gene are SGHTA and FQGNSA. CDR3 size: 15 residues. CDR3 sequence reads: CASSLGTNYQGTQYF. CDR3 nucleotide sequence: TGTGCCAGCAGCCTCGGGACAAATTATCAAGGGACCCAGTACTTC.

This clonotype was observed a single time. The chain employs TRBV29-1 and TRBJ1-2, with 7 positions matching TRBD1. V lost 3 bases, J lost 7 bases, and 14 bases stayed unmatched. The germline gives CDR1 SQVTM, CDR2 ANQGSEA. This CDR3 region has 15 residues. The CDR3 sequence is CSVEGGPVSGGGYTF. Here the CDR3 DNA reads TGCAGCGTTGAGGGAGGGCCCGTTTCAGGGGGTGGCTACACCTTC. The complete variable domain, with remaining parts taken from reference TRBV29-1 and TRBJ1-2, reads SAVISQKPSRDICQRGTSLTIQCQVDSQVTMMFWYRQQPGQSLTLIATANQGSEATYESGFVIDKFPISRPNLTFSTLTVSNMSPEDSSIYLCSVEGGPVSGGGYTFGSGTRLTVV.

CDR3 protein: CSALGGGENTEAFF. CDR3 nucleotide sequence: TGCAGTGCTCTAGGAGGAGGGGAGAACACTGAAGCTTTCTTT. This rearrangement joins TRBV20-1 to TRBJ1-1, with a possible D match to TRBD1 (5 bases). The CDR3 spans 14 residues. Germline CDR1 reads DFQATT; CDR2 reads SNEGSKA (reference sequence). Trimming cost V 5 bases and J 1 base, with 14 bases left between them.

CDR3 bases: TGCAGCCCTGACCGGAGCGGGGTCTACAATGAGCAGTTCTTC. It encodes CSPDRSGVYNEQFF. The chain is built from TRBV29-1 and TRBJ2-1, with TRBD2 identical over 7 bases. The CDR3 spans 14 residues. V shed 8 bases and J 3 bases; nucleotides not matched to a gene: 10. From germline, CDR1 is SQVTM and CDR2 ANQGSEA.

This chain connects TRBV20-1 to TRBJ2-3; TRBD1 or TRBD2 may be the D gene (5 bases each). The germline CDR1 and CDR2 sequences are DFQATT and SNEGSKA (reference sequence). This CDR3 is built from 15 residues. The V and J ends lost 0 bases and 5 bases respectively, with 15 bases between them. The CDR3 protein is CSARELGDVLDTQYF. The CDR3, as DNA: TGCAGTGCTAGAGAACTGGGGGATGTTCTAGATACGCAGTATTTT.

This chain uses TRBV6-1 with TRBJ2-3; either TRBD1 or TRBD2 may supply D (5 bases each). Germline-derived CDR1 and CDR2 are MNHNS and SASEGT. Trimming removed 9 bases at V and 4 bases at J, with 23 bases between. The CDR3 has 16 amino acids. The CDR3 bases are TGTGCCAGTATTCCTCTTGCCGGGACCCCGGCAGATACGCAGTATTTT. As protein: CASIPLAGTPADTQYF.

This clonotype is a singleton in its sample. This rearrangement joins TRBV2 to TRBJ2-7, with D tentatively TRBD1 or TRBD2 (5 bases each). The CDR3 length is 11 residues. V gave up 7 bases and J gave up 6 bases, with 10 bases separating them. The germline gives CDR1 SNHLY, CDR2 FYNNEI. The CDR3, as DNA: TGTGCCAGCACCGGGACGGGCGAGCAGTACTTC. Translation: CASTGTGEQYF.

The V and J genes are TRBV12-3 or TRBV12-4 and TRBJ2-7; 11 positions match TRBD2. The CDR3 is 15 amino acids. J was trimmed by 3 bases and V by 6 bases; bases with no gene match: 7. The CDR3 DNA sequence: TGTGCCAGCAGACTCACTAGCGGGAGCCTCTACGAGCAGTACTTC. Its protein product is CASRLTSGSLYEQYF.

The V call is TRBV29-1, the J call TRBJ2-3; 8 bases are a match to TRBD2. V was pared by 6 bases and J by 5 bases, with 13 bases of the junction left unmatched. The CDR3 spans 15 residues. The germline CDR1 and CDR2 sequences are SQVTM and ANQGSEA. This chain's CDR3 is CSVAERETWGDTQYF. CDR3 DNA: TGCAGCGTGGCCGAGCGGGAGACCTGGGGAGATACGCAGTATTTT.

For this clonotype: An end of the junction does not agree with germline; a read error may underlie this. The CDR3 loop is CSARDLRDGYYGYTF. The CDR3 bases are TGCAGTGCTAGAGACCTTAGGGACGGATACTATGGCTACACCTTT. The V gene is TRBV20-1, the J gene TRBJ1-2, with TRBD1 as a possible D gene (5 bases). The CDR3 loop spans 15 amino acids. Germline-derived CDR1 and CDR2 are DFQATT and SNEGSKA (reference sequence).

The chain has TRBV20-1 and TRBJ1-2; D not certain. V shed 6 bases and J shed 0 bases, with 8 bases lying between them. CDR1 and CDR2 from the germline V gene are DFQATT and SNEGSKA (reference sequence). The CDR3 is 12 residues long. CDR3 sequence (DNA): TGCAGTGCAAAGGACCCTAACTATGGCTACACCTTC. Encoded protein: CSAKDPNYGYTF.

V is TRBV10-3 and J is TRBJ2-1, with 11 bases aligning to TRBD2. The ends lost 4 bases at V and 3 bases at J; junction bases unmatched: 2. The CDR3 runs to 15 residues. Germline assignment: CDR1 ENHRY and CDR2 SYGVKD. The CDR3 here is CAISATSGDYNEQFF. For the CDR3, the DNA is TGTGCCATCAGTGCGACTAGCGGGGACTACAATGAGCAGTTCTTC.

There are many counts of this clonotype. At one of its ends the junction is not consistent with the germline gene, which may arise from a read error. This chain uses TRBV5-1 with TRBJ1-2; 9 bases line up with TRBD1. The CDR3 consists of 13 residues. Germline values: CDR1 SGHRS, CDR2 YFSETQ. The CDR3: CASSLGQGGGYTF. The CDR3 region has the DNA TGTGCCAGCAGTCTGGGACAGGGCGGGGGCTACACCTTC.

The chain carries TRBV5-1 and TRBJ2-3, with D perhaps given as TRBD1 or TRBD2 (5 bases each). Looked up from germline, CDR1 is SGHRS and CDR2 is YFSETQ. With 0 bases removed from V and 5 bases from J, the gap between germline ends came to 10 bases. The CDR3 runs to 14 residues. DNA for the CDR3: TGCGCCAGCAGCTTGGGAGGGGTTAGAGATACGCAGTATTTT. This translates into CASSLGGVRDTQYF.

The chain uses TRBV6-1 and TRBJ1-2; a possible D gene is TRBD1 (6 bases). Trimming removed 4 bases from V and 3 bases from J, with 12 bases in between. Germline V lookup: CDR1 MNHNS, CDR2 SASEGT. The CDR3 runs 14 residues. The CDR3 loop reads CASSGQGRDYGYTF. CDR3 coding DNA: TGTGCCAGCAGTGGGCAGGGGCGCGACTATGGCTACACCTTC.

With regard to this clonotype: Mismatch with germline at one junction end may stem from a read error. CDR3 loop: CASSPSDRRALSYGQYF. In DNA form, the CDR3 reads TGTGCCAGCAGTCCATCCGACCGACGGGCCCTCTCCTACGGGCAGTACTTC. The chain carries TRBV2 and TRBJ2-7; D unclear. Germline V CDR1 and CDR2: SNHLY, FYNNEI. The CDR3 sequence is 17 residues long.

A word on this clonotype: This may be a read error, as it is one base from a much larger clone. The CDR3 protein is CAGSQDFGALRSSQYF. CDR3 DNA: TGTGCCGGCAGCCAAGATTTTGGGGCGCTTCGATCGTCCCAGTACTTC. The chain links TRBV3-1 to TRBJ2-7, with D maybe TRBD1 (5 bases). CDR1 and CDR2 from the germline V gene are LGHDT and YNNKEL (reference sequence). This CDR3 region has 16 residues.

The genes are TRBV13 and TRBJ2-1; 12 bases align to TRBD2. The V gene end was trimmed by 0 bases and the J gene end by 4 bases; junction bases not matched to a gene: 1. This CDR3 has 16 amino acids. Per germline, CDR1 PRHDT and CDR2 FYEKMQ (reference sequence). This CDR3 reads CASSLGGLAGYNEQFF. The CDR3, as DNA: TGTGCCAGCAGCTTAGGAGGACTAGCGGGGTACAATGAGCAGTTCTTC.

The V and J genes are TRBV3-1 and TRBJ2-1; D gene unclear. Germline V gives CDR1 LGHDT, CDR2 YNNKEL (reference sequence). The CDR3 consists of 13 residues. V lost 1 base and J lost 7, with 8 bases in between. The CDR3 sequence: CASSQAMINEQFF. The DNA of the CDR3 is TGTGCCAGCAGCCAAGCCATGATTAATGAGCAGTTCTTC.

This clonotype was seen more than once but under ten times. The rearrangement uses TRBV12-3 or TRBV12-4 and TRBJ2-7, with a weak D call TRBD2 (5 bases). Trimming removed 1 base at V and 3 bases at J, with 13 bases between. This CDR3 region has 15 residues. The chain's CDR3 is CASSLGGSYYYEQYF. CDR3 nucleotide sequence: TGTGCCAGCAGTTTAGGAGGGTCATACTACTACGAGCAGTACTTC.

This sequence joins TRBV28 and TRBJ1-5; D not certain. This CDR3 comprises 12 residues. In germline, CDR1 is MDHEN, CDR2 SYDVKM. The V gene lost 6 bases and the J gene lost 10 bases, with 13 bases spanning the gap. CDR3 protein: CASSSRVGPQHF. For the CDR3, the DNA is TGTGCCAGCAGCTCACGCGTGGGTCCCCAGCATTTT. Complete variable domain (other parts from reference TRBV28 and TRBJ1-5): DVKVTQSSRYLVKRTGEKVFLECVQDMDHENMFWYRQDPGLGLRLIYFSYDVKMKEKGDIPEGYSVSREKKERFSLILESASTNQTSMYLCASSSRVGPQHFGDGTRLSIL.